This is a list of T cell receptor beta chains from one sample in a study of human T cells and chemical hapten exposure. MiXCR was run by TCRdb on the RACE reads, yielding one entry per CDR3 protein. The data show about 40,000 distinct CDR3 sequences, less than 4% seen once. This specimen was whole blood, taken in connection with sensitization to the hapten diphenylcyclopropenone (DPC). All receptors derive from a man between 35 and 55 years old with alopecia areata. Some clones in this sample may be carry-over from other donors' samples. Each CDR3 is given with its conserved first and last residue. The order of the fields is D gene, V gene, clone size, J gene, CDR3 DNA, CDR3 protein. A D gene is named only where the DNA matches it firmly. For some rows the clone size is stated as once, few or many, or as a class when expanded; others skip it.

.,TRBV28,many,TRBJ2-7,TGTGCCAGCCGAACGGGTGGGAAATACGAGCAGTACTTC,CASRTGGKYEQYF
.,TRBV6-1,few,TRBJ1-2,TGTGCCAGCAGCCATAGAGGTTCCTATGGCTACACCTTC,CASSHRGSYGYTF
.,TRBV19,few,TRBJ2-2,TGTGCCAGTAGTTCTTACGAGAATCCCGGGGAGCTGTTTTTT,CASSSYENPGELFF
.,TRBV30,many,TRBJ1-1,TGTGCCTGTCAGGCCATGGTGAACACTGAAGCTTTCTTT,CACQAMVNTEAFF
TRBD2,TRBV28,many,TRBJ2-6,TGTGCCAGCACCTCCGGGGGGGTCGGGGCCAACGTCCTGACTTTC,CASTSGGVGANVLTF
TRBD2,TRBV29-1,.,TRBJ2-7,TGCAGCCCGGGCCACGAGATCGGACTAGCGCTCCGTTCCCCACTGAACTACGAGCAGTACTTC,CSPGHEIGLALRSPLNYEQYF
.,TRBV29-1,many,TRBJ2-2,TGCAGCGTGGGGATTGGGGGGACCGGGGAGCTGTTTTTT,CSVGIGGTGELFF
TRBD2,TRBV20-1,many,TRBJ2-3,TGCAGTGCGCCAAAACTAGCGGCTAGCACAGATACGCAGTATTTT,CSAPKLAASTDTQYF
TRBD1,TRBV7-9,many,TRBJ1-2,TGTGCCAGCAGCAGGGACAGGGGTAACAACTATGGCTACACCTTC,CASSRDRGNNYGYTF
.,TRBV6-5,many,TRBJ1-3,TGTGCCAGCAGTTACGGGACATCTGGAAACACCATATATTTT,CASSYGTSGNTIYF
TRBD2,TRBV4-1,many,TRBJ2-1,TGCGCCAGCAGCCAAGCCCGGGAGGGCCTCGTCTATGAGCAGTTCTTC,CASSQAREGLVYEQFF
.,TRBV6-1,few,TRBJ2-1,TGTGCCAGCAGTGAAGCGCTGTTGGGTGAGCAGTTCTTC,CASSEALLGEQFF
.,TRBV14,many,TRBJ2-1,TGTGCCAGCAGCCAAAGAAGCGGCTCCTACAATGAGCAGTTCTTC,CASSQRSGSYNEQFF
.,TRBV5-5,many,TRBJ1-5,TGTGCCAGCAGCTTGGTACCAGGGCAGGGGAATCAGCCCCAGCATTTT,CASSLVPGQGNQPQHF
.,TRBV20-1,many,TRBJ1-4,TGCAGTGCTAGAAAGGGGGCAACTAATGAAAAACTGTTTTTT,CSARKGATNEKLFF
TRBD2,TRBV7-8,.,TRBJ2-2,TGTGCCAGCAGCTTAGGGCGCCTAGCGGGAAGGGGGGCCGGGGAGCTGTTTTTT,CASSLGRLAGRGAGELFF
.,TRBV28,many,TRBJ2-7,TGTGCCAGCAGTTTATGGTCCGAGCAGTACTTC,CASSLWSEQYF
TRBD2,TRBV11-2,many,TRBJ2-1,TGTGCCAGCAGCTCCCCTAGGCGGGAGGGGAGGCATGAGCAGTTCTTC,CASSSPRREGRHEQFF
TRBD2,TRBV27,many,TRBJ2-5,TGTGCCAGCAGTCTCTCCGGCGGGAGAGGGACCCAGTACTTC,CASSLSGGRGTQYF
TRBD1,TRBV12-3/TRBV12-4,many,TRBJ2-1,TGTGCCAGCAGCCAGGGACAGGGTCTTGAGCAGTTCTTC,CASSQGQGLEQFF
.,TRBV11-2,.,TRBJ1-1,TGTGCCAGCAGCTCGGGGACGGCGGGGACTGAAGCTTTCTTT,CASSSGTAGTEAFF
.,TRBV13,many,TRBJ2-7,TGTGCCAGCAGCTCGGACTCCCCTCCGGGACAAAAGGACTTC,CASSSDSPPGQKDF
.,TRBV6-2/TRBV6-3,many,TRBJ1-5,TGTGCCAGCAGTTACTTTTCGGCCAATCAGCCCCAGCATTTT,CASSYFSANQPQHF
.,TRBV7-9,many,TRBJ1-2,TGTGCCAGCAGCTTAGCAGGCGGACAGTATGGCTACACCTTC,CASSLAGGQYGYTF
.,TRBV10-3,many,TRBJ2-7,TGTGCCATCAGAGGGACCGACGGGAGAAGGCCAGGCGAGCAGTACTTC,CAIRGTDGRRPGEQYF
.,TRBV28,many,TRBJ1-2,TGTGCCAGCAGTTTAGGGGACCGTAACTATGGCTACACCTTC,CASSLGDRNYGYTF
.,TRBV7-2,few,TRBJ2-1,TGTGCCAGCAGCTCGGACCCTCTTCCTTACAATGAGCAGTTCTTC,CASSSDPLPYNEQFF
TRBD1,TRBV6-6,few,TRBJ1-1,TGTGCCAGCAGTTACCAGGGGGCGGGGGGAGCTTTCTTT,CASSYQGAGGAFF
.,TRBV15,few,TRBJ1-6,TGTGCCACCAGCAGAGATACCGCTCGGACTAATTCACCCCTCCACTTT,CATSRDTARTNSPLHF
TRBD2,TRBV7-6,many,TRBJ2-1,TGTGCCAGCAGCCCACGGACTAGCGGGGGCAATGAGCAGTTCTTC,CASSPRTSGGNEQFF
TRBD1,TRBV28,many,TRBJ2-2,TGTGCCACGGTCAGACAGGGGGCTGCCGGGGAGCTGTTTTTT,CATVRQGAAGELFF
TRBD1,TRBV5-1,many,TRBJ2-6,TGCGCCAGCAGCTCGTCTTACCTCTCGCAGGGGGCCTCTGGGGCCAACGTCCTGACTTTC,CASSSSYLSQGASGANVLTF
TRBD2,TRBV6-2/TRBV6-3,many,TRBJ2-7,TGTGCCAGCAGTTACTCTAGGCTAGCGGGAGTTTTGGACGAGCAGTACTTC,CASSYSRLAGVLDEQYF
TRBD2,TRBV12-3/TRBV12-4,few,TRBJ2-1,TGTGCCAGCAGATCAAGCGGGAAATCCTACAATGAGCAGTTCTTC,CASRSSGKSYNEQFF
.,TRBV20-1,few,TRBJ2-3,TGCAGCGCCCATAGCCGGGGTACAGATACGCAGTATTTT,CSAHSRGTDTQYF
.,TRBV20-1,many,TRBJ1-4,TGCAGTGCCCCCTGGGACGAAAAACTGTTTTTT,CSAPWDEKLFF
.,TRBV12-3/TRBV12-4,many,TRBJ2-7,TGTGCCAGCAGTTTCCGTGGCGGGAAGACCTACGAGCAGTACTTC,CASSFRGGKTYEQYF
TRBD2,TRBV5-1,few,TRBJ2-5,TGCGCCAGTACCGGGGGAGGGTCCGGACAAGAGACCCAGTACTTC,CASTGGGSGQETQYF
TRBD2,TRBV11-1,many,TRBJ2-5,TGTGCCAGCAGCTTACCTAGCGGGGTACAAGAGACCCAGTACTTC,CASSLPSGVQETQYF
.,TRBV7-9,many,TRBJ2-1,TGTGCCAGCAGCCCACTTGGGGGTAAGGGCTTAAACAATGAGCAGTTCTTC,CASSPLGGKGLNNEQFF
.,TRBV7-9,many,TRBJ1-4,TGTGCCAGCAGCCATCCAACTATGGCAGGAGGAGAAAAACTGTTTTTT,CASSHPTMAGGEKLFF
TRBD2,TRBV12-3/TRBV12-4,many,TRBJ2-1,TGTGCCAGCAGTCCAAGAACTAGCGGGAGCTACAATGAGCAGTTCTTC,CASSPRTSGSYNEQFF
.,TRBV12-3/TRBV12-4,many,TRBJ2-1,TGTGCCAGCAGTTGGGGAAGCTCCTACAATGAGCAGTTCTTC,CASSWGSSYNEQFF
TRBD2,TRBV20-1,many,TRBJ2-7,TGCAGTGCTAGAGGCGGGAGGGCCCCCTACGAGCAGTACTTC,CSARGGRAPYEQYF
TRBD2,TRBV20-1,.,TRBJ2-1,TGCAGTGCTAGACTAAGCGCTAGCGGGTCCGACTCCTACAATGAGCAGTTCTTC,CSARLSASGSDSYNEQFF
TRBD1,TRBV3-1,many,TRBJ1-1,TGTGCCAGCAGCCCGGACAGGTACACTGAAGCTTTCTTT,CASSPDRYTEAFF
.,TRBV6-1,many,TRBJ1-1,TGTGCCAGCAGTACCCTGAACACTGAAGCTTTCTTT,CASSTLNTEAFF
.,TRBV28,many,TRBJ1-6,TGTGCCAGCAGTCGCGGGTTAGGGGATTCACCCCTCCACTTT,CASSRGLGDSPLHF
TRBD2,TRBV7-9,many,TRBJ2-7,TGTGCCAGCAGTCGGGAGGGGAGCTCCTACGAGCAGTACTTC,CASSREGSSYEQYF
TRBD1,TRBV5-1,many,TRBJ1-2,TGCGCCAGCAGCTCAAGACAGGGGAGACTCGACTATGGCTACACCTTC,CASSSRQGRLDYGYTF
.,TRBV12-3/TRBV12-4,many,TRBJ1-2,TGTGCCAGCTGGGAGGGTAGGCAGGGTGGCTATGGCTACACCTTC,CASWEGRQGGYGYTF
TRBD1,TRBV7-2,.,TRBJ1-5,TGTGCCAGCAGCTTACAGGGGGGCAATCAGCCCCAGCATTTT,CASSLQGGNQPQHF
.,TRBV4-1,few,TRBJ1-4,TGCGCCAGCAGCCAAGACAGGGGCGGTGAAAAACTGTTTTTT,CASSQDRGGEKLFF
TRBD2,TRBV7-2,.,TRBJ2-1,TGTGCCAGCAACTCGCAGGGACTAGCGGGAAGGGAAGAGTTCTTC,CASNSQGLAGREEFF
.,TRBV6-6,many,TRBJ2-3,TGTGCCAGCAGTTCCCGGGGGAGCACAGATACGCAGTATTTT,CASSSRGSTDTQYF
TRBD1,TRBV29-1,many,TRBJ1-1,TGCAGCGCTGGGCAGGGGGTTTCTGTAGCTTTCTTT,CSAGQGVSVAFF
TRBD1,TRBV12-3/TRBV12-4,medium-sized,TRBJ2-7,TGTGCCAGCAGCTACGGGACAGGGGGCGGCGAGCAGTACTTC,CASSYGTGGGEQYF
.,TRBV11-2,many,TRBJ2-7,TGTGCCAGCAGCTCCACCGGGACAAGCCCGTACGAGCAGTACTTC,CASSSTGTSPYEQYF
.,TRBV12-3/TRBV12-4,many,TRBJ2-2,TGTGCCAGCAGTCCCAGGAGCACCGGGGAGCTGTTTTTT,CASSPRSTGELFF
.,TRBV12-3/TRBV12-4,few,TRBJ1-1,TGTGCCAGCAGTTCCCGAACGCACAAGAACACTGAAGCTTTCTTT,CASSSRTHKNTEAFF